These T cell receptor beta chains were read from a single sample in a study of T cells in Graves' hyperthyroidism and ophthalmopathy. MiXCR was run by TCRdb on the multiplex PCR reads, yielding one entry per CDR3 protein. Here the sample spans 700,000 to 950,000 distinct CDR3 sequences, just over 35% being singletons. Sequencing was performed on blood. Receptors originate from a woman between 35 and 50 years old with Graves' hyperthyroidism. CDR3s include the opening cysteine and the closing phenylalanine or tryptophan. The order of the fields is CDR3 protein, CDR3 DNA, D gene, V gene, J gene, CDR3 length, clone size. A D gene is named only where the DNA matches it firmly. A clone size is listed for some rows: how often the clone was seen (once, few, many), or a class if it is expanded.

CDR3: CASRKTGAEQYF; DNA: TGTGCCAGTAGAAAGACAGGGGCCGAGCAGTACTTC; D: TRBD1; V: TRBV19; J: TRBJ2-7; length: 12; size: many
CDR3: CASSSAGGSNEKLFF; DNA: TGTGCCAGCAGTTCCGCAGGGGGGAGCAATGAAAAACTGTTTTTT; D: TRBD1; V: TRBV7-9; J: TRBJ1-4; length: 15; size: -
CDR3: CASSLWSYEQYF; DNA: TGTGCCAGCAGCTTATGGTCCTACGAGCAGTACTTC; D: -; V: TRBV7-8; J: TRBJ2-7; length: 12; size: many
CDR3: CASSQDIGQTSYAKLFF; DNA: TGCGCCAGCAGCCAAGACATAGGCCAAACGTCGTACGCAAAACTGTTTTTT; D: -; V: TRBV4-3; J: TRBJ1-4; length: 17; size: many
CDR3: CASSFLYGNQPQHF; DNA: TGTGCCAGCAGTTTCTTATATGGGAATCAGCCCCAGCATTTT; D: -; V: TRBV12-3/TRBV12-4; J: TRBJ1-5; length: 14; size: many
CDR3: CSVETPLDRGRLYGYTF; DNA: TGCAGCGTTGAAACCCCTCTTGACAGGGGCCGCCTCTATGGCTACACCTTC; D: TRBD1; V: TRBV29-1; J: TRBJ1-2; length: 17; size: -
CDR3: CASSLDWTRANYGYTF; DNA: TGTGCCAGCAGCTTAGACTGGACAAGAGCTAACTATGGCTACACCTTC; D: -; V: TRBV7-8; J: TRBJ1-2; length: 16; size: many
CDR3: CAGSPGTDYGYTF; DNA: TGCGCCGGCAGCCCAGGGACCGATTATGGCTACACCTTC; D: -; V: TRBV5-1; J: TRBJ1-2; length: 13; size: -
CDR3: CAITQDRLIREKLFF; DNA: TGTGCCATCACCCAGGACAGGTTAATAAGGGAAAAACTGTTTTTT; D: TRBD1; V: TRBV10-3; J: TRBJ1-4; length: 15; size: -
CDR3: CATSEDTGETQYF; DNA: TGTGCCACCAGTGAAGACACTGGGGAGACCCAGTACTTC; D: -; V: TRBV24-1; J: TRBJ2-5; length: 13; size: few
CDR3: CASGGGGYTF; DNA: TGTGCCAGCGGAGGGGGGGGCTACACCTTC; D: -; V: TRBV7-6; J: TRBJ1-2; length: 10; size: -
CDR3: CASRGWDRGYGYTF; DNA: TGTGCCAGCCGCGGCTGGGACAGGGGATATGGCTACACCTTC; D: TRBD1; V: TRBV6-1; J: TRBJ1-2; length: 14; size: -
CDR3: CASSQDRGGGGYTF; DNA: TGTGCCAGCAGCCAAGATAGGGGGGGCGGTGGCTACACCTTC; D: -; V: TRBV14; J: TRBJ1-2; length: 14; size: many
CDR3: CSVVTSGGTSGTQYF; DNA: TGCAGCGTTGTTACTAGCGGGGGGACCTCGGGGACCCAGTACTTC; D: TRBD2; V: TRBV29-1; J: TRBJ2-5; length: 15; size: many
CDR3: CASSLPGGSDGTQYF; DNA: TGTGCCAGCAGCTTGCCGGGGGGTAGCGATGGGACCCAGTACTTC; D: TRBD2; V: TRBV5-6; J: TRBJ2-5; length: 15; size: few
CDR3: CASSQDRTGGPYEQYF; DNA: TGTGCCAGCAGTCAAGATCGGACAGGGGGCCCGTACGAGCAGTACTTC; D: TRBD1; V: TRBV6-5; J: TRBJ2-7; length: 16; size: few
CDR3: CSARDVNTEAFF; DNA: TGCAGTGCTAGAGATGTGAACACTGAAGCTTTCTTT; D: -; V: TRBV20-1; J: TRBJ1-1; length: 12; size: many
CDR3: CASTSQGAAETQYF; DNA: TGTGCCAGCACCTCACAGGGGGCTGCAGAGACCCAGTACTTC; D: TRBD1; V: TRBV7-8; J: TRBJ2-5; length: 14; size: once
CDR3: CAISEGGLAGELFF; DNA: TGTGCCATCTCCGAAGGGGGACTAGCCGGGGAGCTGTTTTTT; D: TRBD2; V: TRBV10-3; J: TRBJ2-2; length: 14; size: many
CDR3: CSVGPMYEQYF; DNA: TGCAGCGTAGGGCCCATGTACGAGCAGTACTTC; D: -; V: TRBV29-1; J: TRBJ2-7; length: 11; size: -
CDR3: CASSPREQETQYF; DNA: TGTGCCAGCTCACCACGGGAGCAAGAGACCCAGTACTTC; D: -; V: TRBV18; J: TRBJ2-5; length: 13; size: -
CDR3: CSVEDPGGSEAFF; DNA: TGCAGCGTTGAAGACCCAGGGGGCAGTGAAGCTTTCTTT; D: TRBD1; V: TRBV29-1; J: TRBJ1-1; length: 13; size: many
CDR3: CASSESRQETQYF; DNA: TGCGCCAGCAGTGAGTCGAGACAAGAGACCCAGTACTTC; D: -; V: TRBV10-1; J: TRBJ2-5; length: 13; size: many